The entry below gives a single T cell receptor (beta chain) sequence along with its context. No antigen is known for it. Germline CDR1 reads SGHRS; CDR2 reads YFSETQ. Trimming took 0 bases from V and 3 from J; bases not matched to a gene: 14. The CDR3 spans 20 residues. Treatment described: roughly 10-day PBMC culture with coronavirus spike peptide pools or control peptides (ViraFEST assay). It was before the COVID-19 pandemic (2011-2018) that the unexposed donor's CD4+ T cells were collected. Peptide pool stimulation in ViraFEST expanded antigen-specific T cells, whose TCRs were then sequenced. With the Oncomine TCR Beta short-read assay, DNA from cultured CD4+ T cells was sequenced. It was from cultured CD4+ T cells that genomic DNA was extracted. One entry per CDR3 protein results from TCRdb running MiXCR on the PCR reads. The table has thousands of distinct CDR3 sequences, 34% seen once. The sample comes from a study of vaccination and CD4 T cells after COVID-19. Study findings and constraints: Median roughly 90% of reactive clones detected in convalescent patients emerged only post-vaccination.

V and J are TRBV5-1 and TRBJ1-3, with TRBD1 matching over 11 bases. Sequencing input: CD4+ T cells from blood, cultured in vitro. This sequence was found in a human donor in good health. CDR3 residues: CASSLAGTGGALLGGNTIYF. Written as DNA, the CDR3 is TGCGCCAGCAGCTTGGCCGGGACAGGGGGTGCTCTCTTAGGTGGAAACACCATATATTTT.